This T cell receptor beta chain was documented in a study of a mutant IDH1 vaccine in newly diagnosed glioma. Study-level findings and limits: Across multiple MHC alleles, around 92% of patients had vaccine-induced responses.

Only in-frame clones appear in the TCRdb table, and some are missing; sequencing was by immunoSEQ multiplex PCR. Among 60,000 to 75,000 clones, 70% to 90% were seen once, and the ten largest hold approximately 2%. About this clone: No antigen is known for it.

The time point is: week 35, safety follow-up. Alongside topical imiquimod, each dose of vaccine comprised 300 ug of mutant IDH1 20-mer peptide. Patients in the study were vaccinated eight times, receiving shots in weeks 1, 3, 5, 7, 11, 15, 19 and 23. Astrocytomas found in donors were new, WHO grade 3 or 4, IDH1-mutant and ATRX-lost. The CDR3 covers 16 residues. CDR1 SGHKS and CDR2 YYEKEE come from the germline V gene (reference sequence). V was shortened by 6 bases and J by 4 bases, with 22 bases between the two germline ends. The material sequenced was PBMCs, taken from a glioma patient whose treatment included an IDH1 peptide vaccine. V and J are TRBV5-5 and TRBJ1-1; D is possibly TRBD1 (5 bases). This TCR was sampled from a man aged 25-45 years with glioma. Here the CDR3 reads CASIRDFLRGTTEAFF. The CDR3 region has the DNA TGTGCCAGCATCCGGGACTTCCTAAGAGGGACCACTGAAGCTTTCTTT.